A single sample is the source of the 12 T cell receptor beta chains below, sequenced in a study of human T cells and chemical hapten exposure. Regarding time point: patch test 1, 2 weeks after DPC sensitization. Treatment: therapeutic diphenylcyclopropenone sensitization with weekly scalp DPC. TCRdb re-called the RACE reads through MiXCR, storing one row per CDR3 protein. The sample has some 190,000 distinct CDR3 sequences, approximately 20% seen once; the top ten hold about 6.7%. The sequenced sample was whole blood, obtained in connection with sensitization to the hapten diphenylcyclopropenone (DPC). These receptors all come from a woman aged 45-65 years with alopecia areata. Some clones in this sample may be carry-over from other donors' samples.

The chain is built from TRBV7-9 and TRBJ2-3; 10 nucleotides match TRBD2. CDR1 and CDR2 from the germline V gene are SEHNR and FQNEAQ (reference sequence). The CDR3 is 15 amino acids. V dropped 3 bases and J dropped 1; count of bases not matched to a gene: 1. The CDR3 loop is CASSFGLAGTDTQYF. The CDR3 coding sequence is TGTGCCAGCAGCTTCGGACTAGCGGGCACAGATACGCAGTATTTT.

This sequence joins TRBV10-3 and TRBJ2-1, with TRBD2 identical over 9 bases. With 6 bases clipped from V and 4 bases from J, the junction kept 7 bases outside the gene matches. Germline CDR1 is ENHRY and CDR2 is SYGVKD. CDR3 length: 15 amino acids. CDR3 in amino acids: CAIRPGLATYNEQFF. The CDR3 nucleotides are TGTGCCATCAGACCGGGACTAGCTACGTACAATGAGCAGTTCTTC.

The chain recombines TRBV5-1 with TRBJ2-7; a possible D gene is TRBD2 (6 bases). The V gene lost 0 bases and the J gene lost 4 bases, with 14 bases spanning the gap. CDR1 and CDR2 (germline): SGHRS, YFSETQ. The CDR3 is 15 residues long. The CDR3 DNA sequence: TGCGCCAGCAGCTTGGCGGAGGGTCGGGGGTACGAGCAGTACTTC. It encodes CASSLAEGRGYEQYF.

The chain carries TRBV29-1 and TRBJ2-7; 9 nucleotides align to TRBD2. V lost 2 bases to trimming and J lost 2 bases; unmatched junction nucleotides: 13. Germline V gene data show CDR1 as SQVTM and CDR2 as ANQGSEA. The CDR3 has 17 residues. In DNA, the CDR3 is TGCAGCGTTGAAATTCGTAGCGGGAGAAGTTTCGCCTACGAGCAGTACTTC. Translation gives CSVEIRSGRSFAYEQYF.

The genes are TRBV2 and TRBJ2-7, with 7 bases fitting TRBD1. Germline loops: CDR1 SNHLY, CDR2 FYNNEI. The J segment lost 7 bases and the V segment lost 10 bases, leaving 16 bases of the junction unmatched. The CDR3 is made up of 14 amino acids. CDR3 sequence (DNA): TGTGCCACTACTGAAGGGGGCCGACATTGGGAGCAGTACTTC. As protein: CATTEGGRHWEQYF.

This clonotype was recorded a few times. CDR3 sequence (DNA): TGCGCCAGCACACCGACGAGTGCAACTAATGAAAAACTGTTTTTT. This encodes CASTPTSATNEKLFF. The V gene is TRBV5-1, the J gene TRBJ1-4; D uncertain. With 6 bases removed from V and 0 bases from J, the gap between germline ends came to 12 bases. The CDR3 runs to 15 residues. In germline, CDR1 is SGHRS, CDR2 YFSETQ.

The chain links TRBV11-2 to TRBJ2-7, with D uncertain. Germline-derived CDR1 and CDR2 are SGHAT and FQNNGV. The V end was cut by 3 bases, the J end by 3 bases, with 9 bases between. This CDR3 spans 13 amino acids. For the CDR3, the DNA is TGTGCCAGCAGCTTGGGCTATATCTACGAGCAGTACTTC. It is translated as CASSLGYIYEQYF.

Many counts were recorded for this clonotype. The rearrangement uses TRBV5-1 and TRBJ2-1, with D possibly TRBD1 on 6 matching bases. Between the trimmed V and J ends, which lost 4 bases and 4 bases, there was a span of 18 bases. The germline gives CDR1 SGHRS, CDR2 YFSETQ. The CDR3 runs to 16 residues. CDR3 nucleotides: TGCGCCAGCAGCCCACAAGAACAGGGTTCATACAATGAGCAGTTCTTC. Its translation: CASSPQEQGSYNEQFF.

This clonotype was observed a few times. The chain links TRBV9 to TRBJ2-2, with 8 bases that match TRBD2. There are 16 residues in the CDR3. V shed 0 bases, J shed 6 bases, and the junction held 7 bases outside the gene matches. Germline V CDR1 and CDR2: SGDLS, YYNGEE. In DNA form, the CDR3 reads TGTGCCAGCAGCGTAGGATCGGGAGGGCCCGCCGGGGAGCTGTTTTTT. The encoded protein is CASSVGSGGPAGELFF.

This clonotype was seen a handful of times. This rearrangement joins TRBV7-2 to TRBJ2-7; 7 positions match TRBD1. The CDR3 spans 14 residues. Per the germline V gene, CDR1 is SGHTA and CDR2 is FQGNSA. V gave up 5 bases and J gave up 3 bases; unmatched junction bases: 7. The CDR3 region is CASSPRQGIYEQYF. CDR3 sequence (DNA): TGTGCCAGCAGCCCCAGACAGGGAATCTACGAGCAGTACTTC.

The chain links TRBV3-1 to TRBJ1-1; unclear D gene. Germline V CDR1 and CDR2: LGHDT, YNNKEL (reference sequence). The CDR3 runs to 13 residues. The germline V and J ends were trimmed by 1 base and 4 bases, with 7 bases remaining between them. The CDR3 nucleotides are TGTGCCAGCAGCCAAGCTCGGTCCACTGAAGCTTTCTTT. Residues: CASSQARSTEAFF.

The rearrangement links TRBV4-2 to TRBJ2-3, with 8 bases lining up with TRBD2. The CDR3 totals 17 residues. With V trimmed by 1 base and J by 0 bases, 6 bases remained unmatched. Looked up from germline, CDR1 is LGHNA and CDR2 is YNFKEQ. The CDR3 spells CASSQGGSGASTDTQYF. The CDR3 DNA reads as TGTGCCAGCAGCCAAGGGGGTAGCGGGGCTAGCACAGATACGCAGTATTTT.